The 11 T cell receptor beta chains presented below share a single source sample, sequenced in a study of human T cells and chemical hapten exposure. As to time point: healthy volunteer bleed at 2 weeks. The authors' total RNA extraction used unfractionated whole blood. TCRdb re-called the RACE reads with MiXCR, one entry per CDR3 protein. This table has some 46,000 distinct CDR3 sequences, approximately 4.7% appearing once. The sequenced sample was whole blood. The receptors come from a female donor in good health. Some clones in this sample may be carry-over from other donors' samples.

This clonotype was recorded many times. The chain recombines TRBV20-1 with TRBJ1-6; TRBD1 is a possible D gene (5 bases). V lost 3 bases to trimming and J lost 5 bases, with 8 bases between them. This CDR3 has 13 amino acids. Germline V gene data show CDR1 as DFQATT and CDR2 as SNEGSKA (reference sequence). The CDR3 protein is CSARTANNSPLHF. In nucleotides, the CDR3 is TGCAGTGCTAGGACAGCGAATAATTCACCCCTCCACTTT.

This clonotype was counted ten times or more. The chain links TRBV12-3 or TRBV12-4 to TRBJ1-5, with 8 bases aligning to TRBD1. There are 14 residues in the CDR3. The V segment lost 8 bases and the J segment 6 bases; nucleotides outside the gene matches: 9. CDR3 sequence: CASALGQGGQPQHF. The CDR3 region has the DNA TGTGCCAGCGCTTTAGGACAGGGAGGTCAGCCCCAGCATTTT.

This clonotype was detected ten times or more. J is TRBJ1-1 and V is TRBV10-3, with 7 nucleotides matching TRBD1. The CDR3 contains 16 residues. In germline, CDR1 is ENHRY, CDR2 SYGVKD. V lost 3 bases, J lost 4 bases, and 11 bases stayed unmatched. The CDR3 protein is CAISDTDRPGGTEAFF. In DNA, the CDR3 is TGTGCCATCAGTGACACGGACAGACCAGGGGGCACTGAAGCTTTCTTT.

This clonotype appeared many times. CDR3 bases: TGTGCCAGCAGGGACAGACCATATAATTCACCCCTCCACTTT. Its translation is CASRDRPYNSPLHF. V gene TRBV6-1 combines with J gene TRBJ1-6; TRBD1 might be the D (6 bases). The CDR3 extends over 14 amino acids. CDR1 MNHNS and CDR2 SASEGT come from the germline V gene. Trimming removed 6 bases at V and 4 bases at J, with 10 bases between.

Concerning this clonotype itself: The junction shows a germline mismatch at one end, possibly a read error. The V and J genes are TRBV7-2 and TRBJ2-7; D ambiguous. The germline gives CDR1 SGHTA, CDR2 FQGNSA. The CDR3 contains 11 residues. The CDR3 DNA follows: TGTGCCAGCAGCGGCCAGCGCCTACTTACCTTC. It is translated as CASSGQRLLTF.

There are a few counts of this clonotype. This sequence joins TRBV3-1 and TRBJ1-4; TRBD1 aligns across 9 bases. With 4 bases clipped from V and 7 bases from J, the junction kept 7 bases outside the gene matches. CDR3 length: 15 amino acids. Germline V CDR1 and CDR2: LGHDT, YNNKEL (reference sequence). The CDR3 DNA follows: TGTGCCAGCAGCCTGTCGACAGGGGGAAGTGAAAAACTGTTTTTT. This codes for CASSLSTGGSEKLFF.

There are a few counts of this clonotype. The CDR3 protein is CSPGGGTSTDTQYF. Written as DNA, the CDR3 is TGCAGCCCCGGGGGGGGGACTAGCACAGATACGCAGTATTTT. This sequence joins TRBV20-1 and TRBJ2-3, with TRBD2 identical over 8 bases. The length of the CDR3 is 14 residues. The V gene's germline CDR1 is DFQATT and CDR2 SNEGSKA (reference sequence).

Ten or more counts support this clonotype. The chain couples TRBV18 to TRBJ1-1; D not resolved. V shed 3 bases and J shed 6 bases, with 11 bases lying between them. The CDR3 is 13 amino acids. Germline values: CDR1 KGHSH, CDR2 LQKENI. DNA of the CDR3: TGTGCCAGCTCACCGTCGGGATCCCCTGAAGCTTTCTTT. Its translation: CASSPSGSPEAFF.

The chain carries TRBV6-2 or TRBV6-3 and TRBJ1-5, with 8 bases matching TRBD1. The CDR3 is 16 residues long. The germline V gene encodes CDR1 MNHEY and CDR2 SVGEGT. The V and J ends lost 5 bases and 4 bases, in that order; junction bases with no gene match: 10. The CDR3 coding sequence is TGTGCCAGCAGTGGATTCAGGGGGCGTGGGAATCAGCCCCAGCATTTT. This sequence encodes CASSGFRGRGNQPQHF.

This clonotype was detected many times. The chain carries TRBV7-8 and TRBJ1-1, with D hard to call. V was trimmed by 6 bases and J by 3 bases, leaving 17 bases between them. CDR3 size: 15 residues. Germline V lookup: CDR1 SGHVS, CDR2 FQNEAQ. CDR3 sequence: CASSFLERVDTEAFF. CDR3 sequence (DNA): TGTGCCAGCAGTTTTCTCGAGCGCGTGGACACTGAAGCTTTCTTT.

This clonotype was observed at least ten times. The chain carries TRBV7-2 and TRBJ2-4; maybe TRBD1 (7 bases). Germline values: CDR1 SGHTA, CDR2 FQGNSA. The germline V and J ends were trimmed by 6 bases and 8 bases, with 14 bases remaining between them. The CDR3 is 13 amino acids. This chain's CDR3 is CASSHPGGYIQYF. The CDR3 DNA follows: TGTGCCAGCAGTCACCCAGGGGGGTACATTCAGTACTTC.